This TCR beta chain appears in the sequencing data of a study of shared clonotypes between healthy human individuals. Study-level points and caveats: Having only a few donors restricted how much genetic and exposure-history diversity was captured.

On this clone itself: Its specificity is not known.

This CDR3 is built from 16 residues. Deletions cut 5 bases from V and 0 bases from J, with 13 bases between. Germline CDR1 is MNHEY and CDR2 is SMNVEV (reference sequence). The genomic DNA of each subset was split evenly across several immunoSEQ plates. Data came from immunoSEQ multiplex PCR; TCRdb stores just in-frame clones and leaves some out. The sample lists 560,000 or so clones; approximately 96% were seen once. Selected positively for CCR7 and CD45RO-negative, naive CD8 cells excluded terminally differentiated effector memory CD45RA+ cells. The sample was naive CD8+ T cells sorted from blood. The chain uses TRBV27 and TRBJ1-4, with D perhaps matching TRBD1 (5 bases). This clonotype originated in a woman aged 25 to 45 in good health. The CDR3 DNA reads as TGTGCCAGCAGTCAAAAACACAGGTCAACTAATGAAAAACTGTTTTTT. Translation gives CASSQKHRSTNEKLFF.